This T cell receptor beta chain was sequenced during a study of type 1 regulatory T cells. Study-wide context: This in vitro CD4 product, T-allo10, is enriched for Tr1 cells and alloantigen-specific.

This clonotype appeared many times. Each CDR3 protein gets one entry after TCRdb re-called the reads with MiXCR. This table holds 15,000 to 20,000 distinct CDR3 sequences, 10% to 13% found once. The CDR3 spans 13 residues. After removal of 6 bases from V and 6 bases from J, the junction contained 0 bases not matched to a gene. Germline lookup yields CDR1 ENHRY and CDR2 SYGVKD. The rearrangement links TRBV10-3 to TRBJ2-1, with TRBD2 identical over 12 bases. The specimen sequenced was CD4+ T cells, either the whole sample or a sorted fraction (not recorded which). This sequence was found in a human donor in good health. For the CDR3, the DNA is TGTGCCATCAGGACTAGCGGGAGCAATGAGCAGTTCTTC. It specifies CAIRTSGSNEQFF.